This T cell receptor (beta chain) was captured in a study of shared clonotypes between healthy human individuals. Regarding the study as a whole: Sampling included only blood; tissue repertoires likely differ.

There are 15 residues in the CDR3. J lost 7 bases, V lost 5 bases, and 7 bases had no gene match. Germline values: CDR1 SGHAT, CDR2 FQNNGV. Worth noting for this clone: The antigen is undetermined.

The data were produced by immunoSEQ multiplex PCR, yet TCRdb's version contains in-frame clones alone and is incomplete. The table records about 2.1 million clones, under 95% of them present only once. CD8 cells classed as naive were CD45RO-negative and positively selected for CCR7, excluding terminally differentiated effector memory CD45RA+ cells. The TCR originated in a man younger than 35 in good health. Some clones in this sample may be carry-over from other donors' samples. The J gene is TRBJ2-3, the V gene TRBV11-2; 12 bases line up with TRBD2. The sample taken for sequencing was naive CD8+ T cells from PBMCs. The CDR3 nucleotides are TGTGCCAGCAGCCCTGGGACTAGCGGGCTCTATACGCAGTATTTT. This sequence encodes CASSPGTSGLYTQYF.